This TCR beta chain appears in the sequencing data of a study of blood T cells in healthy people across ages. In the study overall: There was about one barcoded beta molecule captured by template switching per two T cells.

Study findings and constraints: Older age went with lower TCR beta diversity per million T cells, in a roughly linear way.

Every donor gave ten milliliters of peripheral blood. The CDR3 is made up of 15 amino acids. Trimming left V 5 bases short and J 1 base short, with 15 bases between. Germline V lookup: CDR1 LNHNV, CDR2 YYDKDF (reference sequence). This clonotype was seen ten or more times. Antigen specificity is unknown. With a J-beta primer mix and a sample-barcoded 5' primer, a second PCR ran 7 to 11 cycles. Via MiXCR, TCRdb re-called the 5' RACE reads, giving one row per CDR3 protein. The profile shows hundreds of thousands of distinct CDR3 sequences, 29% of them singletons. The sequenced material came from blood. The chain couples TRBV15 to TRBJ2-7, with D perhaps assigned TRBD1 or TRBD2 (5 bases each). This clonotype was sampled from a woman of 80 years or more in good health. The CDR3 region is CATSPGRDASYEQYF. CDR3 DNA: TGTGCCACCAGCCCGGGGCGCGATGCGTCCTACGAGCAGTACTTC.